The 26 T cell receptor beta chains presented below share a single source sample, sequenced in a study of T cells in Graves' hyperthyroidism and ophthalmopathy. There were TCR beta CDR3 regions amplified from RNA transcripts. The primer set for the first-round RT-PCR of the TCR CDR3 was HTBI. MiXCR, run by TCRdb on the multiplex PCR reads, gives a single entry per CDR3 protein. The data contain around 700,000 distinct CDR3 sequences, around a sixth of them seen just once; the ten biggest clones take up about a sixth. The sample comprised blood. The source is a woman in her forties or fifties with Graves' hyperthyroidism that later progressed to Graves' ophthalmopathy.

The table lists this clonotype with a few counts. V usage is TRBV7-9 and J usage is TRBJ1-6; 9 bases fit TRBD1. Germline V CDR1 and CDR2: SEHNR, FQNEAQ (reference sequence). The V and J ends lost 5 bases and 6 bases, in that order; junction bases with no gene match: 14. The CDR3 is 18 residues long. CDR3 coding DNA: TGTGCCAGCAGCGACCGGTCAACCGGGACAGGGCGTAATTCACCCCTCCACTTT. Translation gives CASSDRSTGTGRNSPLHF.

This clonotype came up once. J is TRBJ2-2 and V is TRBV5-1; 7 bases align to TRBD2. Trimming cost V 3 bases and J 0 bases; bases outside gene matches: 5. From germline, CDR1 is SGHRS and CDR2 YFSETQ. CDR3 length: 16 amino acids. The CDR3 DNA is TGCGCCAGCAGCTGGGGAGGGAGGTCGAACACCGGGGAGCTGTTTTTT. Translating gives CASSWGGRSNTGELFF.

Only a few counts were recorded for this clonotype. This sequence joins TRBV19 and TRBJ2-1; TRBD2 matches 9 bases. The V segment lost 6 bases and the J segment 7 bases; nucleotides outside the gene matches: 16. The germline CDR1 and CDR2 sequences are LNHDA and SQIVND (reference sequence). The CDR3 loop spans 17 amino acids. CDR3 DNA sequence: TGTGCCAGTAGGGCTAGCGGGGTAGACCTCAGAGGGAATGAGCAGTTCTTC. Its translation: CASRASGVDLRGNEQFF. Supplemented by reference TRBV19 and TRBJ2-1, the full variable domain reads DGGITQSPKYLFRKEGQNVTLSCEQNLNHDAMYWYRQDPGQGLRLIYYSQIVNDFQKGDIAEGYSVSREKKESFPLTVTSAQKNPTAFYLCASRASGVDLRGNEQFFGPGTRLTVL.

This clonotype came up many times. The rearrangement links TRBV9 to TRBJ2-1, with D perhaps given as TRBD1 or TRBD2 (5 bases each). The CDR3 loop spans 15 amino acids. V was clipped by 3 bases and J by 1 base, with 11 bases between them. CDR1 is SGDLS, CDR2 YYNGEE, per germline. The CDR3 DNA is TGTGCCAGCAGCGAGCGAGGGGAGTCCTACAATGAGCAGTTCTTC. This sequence encodes CASSERGESYNEQFF.

This clonotype came up a few times. The chain combines TRBV4-1 with TRBJ1-5; 7 positions agree with TRBD1. J gave up 4 bases and V 1 base, and 10 bases lay outside the gene matches. Germline lookup yields CDR1 MGHRA and CDR2 YSYEKL. The CDR3 is made up of 17 amino acids. The CDR3 region has the DNA TGCGCCAGCAGCCAAGGATCCTCCCGGACAGGAAATCAGCCCCAGCATTTT. Amino acids: CASSQGSSRTGNQPQHF.

In its sample, this clonotype was seen a few times. The rearrangement joins TRBV6-1 to TRBJ2-2, with 7 bases aligning to TRBD2. This CDR3 spans 13 amino acids. The germline V gene encodes CDR1 MNHNS and CDR2 SASEGT. Losses at the gene ends were 11 bases for V and 0 bases for J; bases not matched to a gene: 3. The CDR3 DNA sequence: TGTGCCGGGGGGGAGGCGAACACCGGGGAGCTGTTTTTT. Translating gives CAGGEANTGELFF.

This clonotype was detected only a few times. This chain joins TRBV24-1 and TRBJ2-6; TRBD1 is a possible D gene (7 bases). Trimming left V 7 bases short and J 0 bases short, with 21 bases between. Germline lookup yields CDR1 KGHDR and CDR2 SFDVKD. There are 19 residues in the CDR3. CDR3 protein: CATSQPIPGGLSGANVLTF. The DNA of the CDR3 is TGTGCCACCAGCCAACCCATCCCAGGGGGGCTCTCTGGGGCCAACGTCCTGACTTTC.

This clonotype showed up just a few times. The V gene is TRBV6-9, the J gene TRBJ2-7; 10 bases are shared with TRBD1. The CDR3 loop spans 17 amino acids. CDR1 and CDR2 (germline): MNHGY, SVAAGI. J lost 3 bases, V lost 3 bases, and 11 bases had no gene match. The CDR3, as DNA: TGTGCCAGCAGTTACCCTAGGGGACAGGGGAATTTCTACGAGCAGTACTTC. As protein: CASSYPRGQGNFYEQYF.

The genes are TRBV9 and TRBJ1-1; 7 nucleotides match TRBD1. Looked up from germline, CDR1 is SGDLS and CDR2 is YYNGEE. This CDR3 region has 15 residues. V lost 3 bases, J lost 3 bases, and 8 bases stayed unmatched. CDR3 bases: TGTGCCAGCAGCGGACAGGGTAAGTCGGACACTGAAGCTTTCTTT. Translating it yields CASSGQGKSDTEAFF.

Ten or more counts support this clonotype. The CDR3, as DNA: TGTGCCAGCAGTGAGGGTAGGAACTATGGCTACACCTTC. Protein: CASSEGRNYGYTF. The V call is TRBV2, the J call TRBJ1-2, with D unclear. V was shortened by 3 bases and J by 2 bases, with 7 bases between the two germline ends. CDR1 is SNHLY and CDR2 is FYNNEI in the germline V gene. The CDR3 is 13 amino acids. Variable domain in full (rest from reference TRBV2 and TRBJ1-2): EPEVTQTPSHQVTQMGQEVILRCVPISNHLYFYWYRQILGQKVEFLVSFYNNEISEKSEIFDDQFSVERPDGSNFTLKIRSTKLEDSAMYFCASSEGRNYGYTFGSGTRLTVV.

The rearrangement joins TRBV19 to TRBJ2-1, with TRBD2 as a possible D gene (7 bases). Germline V gene lookup returns CDR1 LNHDA and CDR2 SQIVND (reference sequence). V dropped 9 bases and J dropped 6 bases, with 15 bases sitting between them. The CDR3 runs 13 residues. CDR3 region: CASMMGGLNEQFF. As DNA, the CDR3 is TGTGCCAGCATGATGGGGGGGCTCAATGAGCAGTTCTTC.

The chain uses TRBV6-1 and TRBJ2-2; maybe TRBD1 (6 bases). The CDR3 length is 19 residues. V was clipped by 2 bases and J by 7 bases, with 26 bases between them. Germline V gives CDR1 MNHNS, CDR2 SASEGT. This chain's CDR3 is CASSERGPAGVGSSGELFF. In DNA, the CDR3 is TGTGCCAGCAGTGAAAGAGGACCGGCAGGGGTAGGATCCAGCGGGGAGCTGTTTTTT.

The V call is TRBV5-1, the J call TRBJ2-1; 9 positions match TRBD1. CDR3 length: 12 residues. Germline CDR1 SGHRS, CDR2 YFSETQ. The V gene end was trimmed by 7 bases and the J gene end by 9 bases; junction bases not matched to a gene: 5. The CDR3 DNA reads TGCGCCAGCCGTCCACAGGGGGCTGAGCAGTTCTTC. It is translated as CASRPQGAEQFF.

This clonotype has more than one count but fewer than ten. The chain has TRBV6-2 or TRBV6-3 and TRBJ2-1, with TRBD2 matching over 12 bases. The germline gives CDR1 MNHEY, CDR2 SVGEGT. The CDR3 has 17 amino acids. The J segment lost 8 bases and the V segment lost 4 bases, leaving 12 bases of the junction unmatched. CDR3 sequence reads: CASSSPLAGGPSDEQFF. CDR3 nucleotide sequence: TGTGCCAGCAGTTCTCCGCTAGCGGGGGGGCCCTCGGATGAGCAGTTCTTC.

The chain employs TRBV7-6 and TRBJ2-1, with D tentatively TRBD1 (5 bases). V was cut by 1 base and J by 5 bases, with 15 bases left in between. Germline values: CDR1 SGHVS, CDR2 FNYEAQ. CDR3 length: 16 residues. This CDR3 is CASSLVQGPAHNEQFF. The DNA for the CDR3 is TGTGCCAGCAGCTTAGTGCAGGGTCCGGCGCACAATGAGCAGTTCTTC.

Here the CDR3 reads CASTPGAGGGQPQHF. DNA of the CDR3: TGTGCCAGCACCCCCGGCGCAGGGGGAGGTCAGCCCCAGCATTTT. This chain connects TRBV12-3 or TRBV12-4 to TRBJ1-5; 7 bases map to TRBD1. With V trimmed by 7 bases and J by 6 bases, 12 bases remained unmatched. This CDR3 comprises 15 residues.

V usage is TRBV20-1 and J usage is TRBJ1-2; D is unresolved. V lost 0 bases to trimming and J lost 0 bases, with 14 bases between them. The germline CDR1 and CDR2 sequences are DFQATT and SNEGSKA (reference sequence). The CDR3 is made up of 16 amino acids. The CDR3 DNA reads TGCAGTGCTAGAGATCCGATCCCGAGAGCTAACTATGGCTACACCTTC. This codes for CSARDPIPRANYGYTF.

This clonotype showed up many times. The chain recombines TRBV12-3 or TRBV12-4 with TRBJ1-1; 7 bases fit TRBD1. V was clipped by 5 bases and J by 2 bases; unmatched bases: 5. This CDR3 has 14 amino acids. Here the CDR3 DNA reads TGTGCCAGCAGTACGGACAGGTATAACACTGAAGCTTTCTTT. Protein sequence: CASSTDRYNTEAFF.

This clonotype was counted a few times. This chain links TRBV12-3 or TRBV12-4 with TRBJ1-1; 11 bases are a match to TRBD1. With 2 bases clipped from V and 4 bases from J, the junction kept 3 bases outside the gene matches. The CDR3 totals 15 residues. This chain's CDR3 is CASSLKGQGATEAFF. The CDR3 DNA reads as TGTGCCAGCAGTTTAAAAGGACAGGGGGCCACTGAAGCTTTCTTT.

The table lists this clonotype with a few counts. This chain uses TRBV5-1 with TRBJ2-3; 15 bases agree with TRBD2. Germline loops: CDR1 SGHRS, CDR2 YFSETQ. The CDR3 sequence is 18 residues long. With 4 bases clipped from V and 0 bases from J, the junction kept 6 bases outside the gene matches. The CDR3 DNA reads TGCGCCAGCAGCCGGACTAGCGGGGGGGCCACTAGCACAGATACGCAGTATTTT. This gives the protein CASSRTSGGATSTDTQYF.

The table lists this clonotype with many counts. This chain uses TRBV20-1 with TRBJ1-2; no reliable D call. CDR3 length equals 12 residues. Trimming pared 3 bases from V and 1 base from J, leaving 6 bases between. CDR1 and CDR2 (germline): DFQATT, SNEGSKA (reference sequence). In DNA form, the CDR3 reads TGCAGTGCTAGGGCCCTTAACTATGGCTACACCTTC. It specifies CSARALNYGYTF.

The chain uses TRBV5-1 and TRBJ1-1; possibly TRBD1 for D (5 bases). This CDR3 spans 16 amino acids. Deletions cut 4 bases from V and 1 base from J, with 17 bases between. Germline CDR1 and CDR2: SGHRS and YFSETQ. CDR3 residues: CASSLDTLTRNTEAFF. The CDR3 nucleotides are TGCGCCAGCAGCCTGGACACTTTGACAAGGAACACTGAAGCTTTCTTT.

In DNA form, the CDR3 reads TGTGCCAGCAGAAACCCGGGACGGACTTTGGGTGGCTACACCTTC. Protein: CASRNPGRTLGGYTF. The chain recombines TRBV6-6 with TRBJ1-2; possible D gene TRBD1, 5 bases. This CDR3 has 15 residues. Germline V CDR1 and CDR2: MNHNY, SVGAGI (reference sequence). V lost 6 bases and J 7 bases, leaving 21 bases between the germline ends.

This clonotype showed up many times. The chain uses TRBV3-1 and TRBJ1-2, with TRBD1 as a possible D gene (6 bases). Trimming stripped 0 bases from V and 6 bases from J, with 17 bases between. CDR1 is LGHDT, CDR2 YNNKEL, per germline (reference sequence). CDR3 length: 16 amino acids. This chain's CDR3 is CASSQDMTRGSNGYTF. CDR3 sequence (DNA): TGTGCCAGCAGCCAAGACATGACTAGGGGGAGCAATGGCTACACCTTC. Full variable domain (rest looked up from reference TRBV3-1 and TRBJ1-2): DTAVSQTPKYLVTQMGNDKSIKCEQNLGHDTMYWYKQDSKKFLKIMFSYNNKELIINETVPNRFSPKSPDKAHLNLHINSLELGDSAVYFCASSQDMTRGSNGYTFGSGTRLTVV.

This clonotype was detected many times. V usage is TRBV6-2 or TRBV6-3 and J usage is TRBJ1-2; D is undetermined. The CDR3 spans 14 residues. V dropped 0 bases and J dropped 0 bases, with 5 bases sitting between them. The germline V gene encodes CDR1 MNHEY and CDR2 SVGEGT. As DNA, the CDR3 is TGTGCCAGCAGTTACTCGGCGGCTAACTATGGCTACACCTTC. Residues: CASSYSAANYGYTF.

In this sample, this clonotype turned up once. Being one base from a much bigger clone, this may be a read error. This chain joins TRBV9 and TRBJ1-3; perhaps TRBD1 as D (5 bases). Germline V gives CDR1 SGDLS, CDR2 YYNGEE. This CDR3 contains 15 residues. As DNA, the CDR3 is TGTGCCAGCAGCGTAGGGGGGAGCTCTGGAAGCACCATATATTTT. Translating it yields CASSVGGSSGSTIYF.